This T cell receptor (beta chain) was captured in a study of T cell responses to AZD1222 COVID-19 vaccine. The study, taken as a whole, reports: Once two AZD1222 doses were given, Spike-specific TCR breadth and depth went up.

Regarding this clone: Its specificity is not known.

With 4 bases removed from V and 4 bases from J, the gap between germline ends came to 8 bases. The CDR3 spans 13 residues. Germline CDR1 and CDR2: SGHVS and FQNEAQ. Some clones are missing from TCRdb's copy, which holds only in-frame ones; the method was immunoSEQ multiplex PCR. The sample records some 180,000 clones, roughly 93% being singletons. Sequences were derived from peripheral blood, sampled 28 days after the second dose of the MenACWY control vaccine. The rearrangement links TRBV7-8 to TRBJ1-5; possible D gene TRBD1, 6 bases. This clonotype was obtained from an adult who received the MenACWY meningococcal vaccine as a control. CDR3 nucleotides: TGTGCCAGCAGCTACGACAGGAATCAGCCCCAGCATTTT. The encoded protein is CASSYDRNQPQHF.